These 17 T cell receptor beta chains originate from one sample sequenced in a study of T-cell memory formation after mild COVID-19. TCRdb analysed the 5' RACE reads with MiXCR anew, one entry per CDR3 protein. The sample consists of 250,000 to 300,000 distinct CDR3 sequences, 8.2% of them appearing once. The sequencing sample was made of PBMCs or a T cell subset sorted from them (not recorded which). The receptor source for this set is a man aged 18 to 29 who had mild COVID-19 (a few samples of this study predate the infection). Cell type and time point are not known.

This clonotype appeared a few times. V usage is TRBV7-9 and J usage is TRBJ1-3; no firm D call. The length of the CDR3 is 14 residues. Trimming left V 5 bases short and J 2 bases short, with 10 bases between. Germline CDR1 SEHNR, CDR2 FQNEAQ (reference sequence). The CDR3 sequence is CASSAGSAGNTIYF. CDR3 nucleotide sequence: TGTGCCAGCAGCGCCGGGAGTGCTGGAAACACCATATATTTT.

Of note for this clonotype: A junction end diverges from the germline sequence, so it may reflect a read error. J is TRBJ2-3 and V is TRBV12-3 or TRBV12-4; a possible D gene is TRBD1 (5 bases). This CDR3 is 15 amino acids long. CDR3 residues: CASSFALDTVPERGF. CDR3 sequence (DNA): TGTGCCAGCAGTTTTGCCCTGGACACGGTCCCGGAGAGAGGTTTT.

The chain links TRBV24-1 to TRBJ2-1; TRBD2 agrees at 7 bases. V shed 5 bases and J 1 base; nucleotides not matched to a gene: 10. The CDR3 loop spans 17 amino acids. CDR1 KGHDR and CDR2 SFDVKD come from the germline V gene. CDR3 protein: CATSALGSSGSYNEQFF. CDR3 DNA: TGTGCCACCAGTGCCCTGGGGAGTAGCGGGTCCTACAATGAGCAGTTCTTC.

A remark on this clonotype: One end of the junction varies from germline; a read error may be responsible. The CDR3 bases are TGTGCTAGCAGCTTTTATGGCCGGGAGCTGTTTTTT. It is translated as CASSFYGRELFF. V and J are TRBV7-7 and TRBJ2-2, with D unclear. Germline values: CDR1 SSHAT, CDR2 FNYEAQ (reference sequence). The CDR3 has 12 residues. The full variable domain, with the rest looked up from reference TRBV7-7 and TRBJ2-2, is GAGVSQSPRYKVTKRGQDVTLRCDPISSHATLYWYQQALGQGPEFLTYFNYEAQPDKSGLPSDRFSAERPEGSISTLTIQRTEQRDSAMYRCASSFYGRELFFGEGSRLTVL.

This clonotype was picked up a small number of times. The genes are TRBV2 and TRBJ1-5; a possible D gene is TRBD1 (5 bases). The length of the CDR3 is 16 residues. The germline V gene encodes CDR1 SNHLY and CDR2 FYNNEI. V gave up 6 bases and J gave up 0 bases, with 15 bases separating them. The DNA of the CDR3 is TGTGCCAGCAGGGAACGGGACGGGACTAGCAATCAGCCCCAGCATTTT. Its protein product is CASRERDGTSNQPQHF.

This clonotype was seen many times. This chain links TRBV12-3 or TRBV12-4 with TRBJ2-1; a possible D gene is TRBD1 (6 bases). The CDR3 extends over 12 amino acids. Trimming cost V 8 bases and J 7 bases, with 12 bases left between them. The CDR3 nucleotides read TGTGCCAGCGGGCCCAGGGGTAATGAGCAGTTCTTC. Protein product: CASGPRGNEQFF.

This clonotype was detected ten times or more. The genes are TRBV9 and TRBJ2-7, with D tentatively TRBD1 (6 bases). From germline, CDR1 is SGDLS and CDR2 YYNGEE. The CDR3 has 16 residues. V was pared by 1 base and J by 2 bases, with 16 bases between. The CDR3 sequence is CASSVRPRDKTYEQYF. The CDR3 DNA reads TGTGCCAGCAGCGTAAGACCACGGGACAAGACCTACGAGCAGTACTTC.

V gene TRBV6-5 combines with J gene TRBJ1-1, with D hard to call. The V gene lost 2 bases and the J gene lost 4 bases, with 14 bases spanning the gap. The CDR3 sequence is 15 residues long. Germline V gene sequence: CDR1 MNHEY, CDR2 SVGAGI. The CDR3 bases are TGTGCCAGCAGTTACGTGCGGGCGCGGGGCACTGAAGCTTTCTTT. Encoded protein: CASSYVRARGTEAFF.

The CDR3 nucleotides read TGTGCCAGCAGTTTCGGCTCGCGTGGGCAGTTCTTC. Translating gives CASSFGSRGQFF. This chain links TRBV12-3 or TRBV12-4 with TRBJ2-1, with D uncertain. Trimming cost V 3 bases and J 12 bases, with 12 bases left between them. CDR3 length: 12 amino acids.

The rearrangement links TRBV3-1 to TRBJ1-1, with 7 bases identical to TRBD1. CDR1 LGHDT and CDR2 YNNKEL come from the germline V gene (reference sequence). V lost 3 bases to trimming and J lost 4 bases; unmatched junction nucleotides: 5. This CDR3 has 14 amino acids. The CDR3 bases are TGTGCCAGCAGCCAGATGACAGGGAGCACTGAAGCTTTCTTT. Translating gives CASSQMTGSTEAFF.

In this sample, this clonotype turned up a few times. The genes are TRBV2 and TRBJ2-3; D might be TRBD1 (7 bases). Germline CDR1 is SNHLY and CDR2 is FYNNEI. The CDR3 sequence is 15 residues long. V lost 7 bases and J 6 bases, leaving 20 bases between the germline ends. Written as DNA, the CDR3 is TGTGCCAGCATTCAGCCAGGGGGGCCTCGGGATACGCAGTATTTT. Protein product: CASIQPGGPRDTQYF.

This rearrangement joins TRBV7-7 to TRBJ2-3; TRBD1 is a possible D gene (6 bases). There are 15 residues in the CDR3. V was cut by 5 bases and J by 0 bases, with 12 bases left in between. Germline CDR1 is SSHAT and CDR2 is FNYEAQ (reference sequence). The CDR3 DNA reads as TGTGCCAGCAGCCAACAAGGACAGAGCACAGATACGCAGTATTTT. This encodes CASSQQGQSTDTQYF.

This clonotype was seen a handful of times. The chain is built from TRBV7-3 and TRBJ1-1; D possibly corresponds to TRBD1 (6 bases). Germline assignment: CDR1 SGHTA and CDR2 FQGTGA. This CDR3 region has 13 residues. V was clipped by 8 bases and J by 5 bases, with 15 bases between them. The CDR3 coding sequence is TGTGCCAGCTCTCGGGACACGGTAACTGAAGCTTTCTTT. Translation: CASSRDTVTEAFF.

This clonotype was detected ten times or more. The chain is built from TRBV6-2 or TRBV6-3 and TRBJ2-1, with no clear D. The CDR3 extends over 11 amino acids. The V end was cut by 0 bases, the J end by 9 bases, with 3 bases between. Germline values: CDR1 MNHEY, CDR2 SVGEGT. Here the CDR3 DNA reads TGTGCCAGCAGTTACTCGAGTGAGCAGTTCTTC. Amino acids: CASSYSSEQFF.

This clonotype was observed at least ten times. The DNA of the CDR3 is TGCGCCAGCAGCCTAGGGGACAACTCCTACGAGCAGTACTTC. It translates to CASSLGDNSYEQYF. The gene calls are TRBV5-1 and TRBJ2-7, with TRBD1 as a possible D gene (6 bases). Per the germline V gene, CDR1 is SGHRS and CDR2 is YFSETQ. There are 14 residues in the CDR3. Trimming removed 4 bases at V and 0 bases at J, with 11 bases between.

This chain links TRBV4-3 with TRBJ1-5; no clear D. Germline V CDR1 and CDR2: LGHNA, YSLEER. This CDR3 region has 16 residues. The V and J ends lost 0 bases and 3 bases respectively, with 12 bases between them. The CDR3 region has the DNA TGCGCCAGCAGCCAAGATCGGCGTTACCTCAATCAGCCCCAGCATTTT. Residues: CASSQDRRYLNQPQHF.

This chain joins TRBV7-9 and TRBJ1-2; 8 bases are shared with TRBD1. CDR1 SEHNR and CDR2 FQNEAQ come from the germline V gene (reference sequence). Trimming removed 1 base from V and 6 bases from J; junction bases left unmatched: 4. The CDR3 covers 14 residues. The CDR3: CASSLVDRADGYTF. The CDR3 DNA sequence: TGTGCCAGCAGCTTAGTGGACAGGGCGGATGGCTACACCTTC. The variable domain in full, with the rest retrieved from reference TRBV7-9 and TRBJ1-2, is DTGVSQNPRHKITKRGQNVTFRCDPISEHNRLYWYRQTLGQGPEFLTYFQNEAQLEKSRLLSDRFSAERPKGSFSTLEIQRTEQGDSAMYLCASSLVDRADGYTFGSGTRLTVV.